This T cell receptor beta chain was identified in a study of early stage breast cancer tumors. Turning to the study itself: Of some 16 invasive breast tumors, twelve were hormone receptor-positive, HER2-negative. Among around twelve ER+/PR+/HER2- tumors, eight were ductal, four lobular.

Each sample had two DNA replicates, approximately 0.52 ug blood or about 1.5 ug tissue. TCRdb's table, derived via immunoSEQ multiplex PCR, lists solely in-frame clones and lacks some. The table lists roughly 19,000 clones, more than 75% of them singletons. This sequence was found in a person in their sixties with breast cancer. The specimen was blood.

The CDR3 DNA reads TGCGCCAGCAGCTGGAGCCAGCTGGGAGATACGCAGTATTTT. This encodes CASSWSQLGDTQYF. The V gene is TRBV4-1, the J gene TRBJ2-3; D remains unclear. Per the germline V gene, CDR1 is MGHRA and CDR2 is YSYEKL. This CDR3 region has 14 residues. Between the trimmed V and J ends, which lost 5 bases and 5 bases, there was a span of 14 bases.